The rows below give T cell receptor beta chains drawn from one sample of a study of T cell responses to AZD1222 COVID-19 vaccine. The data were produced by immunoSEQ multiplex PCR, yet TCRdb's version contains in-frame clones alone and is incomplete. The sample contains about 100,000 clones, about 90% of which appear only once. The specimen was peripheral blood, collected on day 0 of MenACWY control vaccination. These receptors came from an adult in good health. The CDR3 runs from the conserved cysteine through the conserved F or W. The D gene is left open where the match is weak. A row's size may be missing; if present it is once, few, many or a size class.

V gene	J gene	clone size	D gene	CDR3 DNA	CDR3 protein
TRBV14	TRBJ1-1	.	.	TGTGCCAGCAGCCAGCTAGTTGGGAGGACTGAAGCTTTCTTT	CASSQLVGRTEAFF
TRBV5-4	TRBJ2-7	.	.	TGTGCCAGCAGTTTGGGGCCCCCCCTTGACGAGCAGTACTTC	CASSLGPPLDEQYF
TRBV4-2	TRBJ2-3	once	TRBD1	TGTGCCAGCAGCCAAGGAGACTTTTGGACAGGGATGGTTACGCAGTATTTT	CASSQGDFWTGMVTQYF
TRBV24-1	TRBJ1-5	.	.	TGTGCCACCAGTGATCCGGGGACGAATCAGCCCCAGCATTTT	CATSDPGTNQPQHF
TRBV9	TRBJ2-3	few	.	TGTGCCAGCAGCACCTTAGATCGTACAGATACGCAGTATTTT	CASSTLDRTDTQYF
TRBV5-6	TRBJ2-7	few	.	TGTGCCAGCAGCTTGGTGGACGAGCAGTACTTC	CASSLVDEQYF
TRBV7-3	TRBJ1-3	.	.	TGTGCCAGCAGCTCCCAGCCTCCCCCTGGAAACACCATATATTTT	CASSSQPPPGNTIYF
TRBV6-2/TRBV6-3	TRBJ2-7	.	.	TGTGCCAGCAGCCCCATGAACTACGAGCAGTACTTC	CASSPMNYEQYF
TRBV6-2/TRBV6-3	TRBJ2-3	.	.	TGTGCCAGCAGTTTCCAAACAGATACGCAGTATTTT	CASSFQTDTQYF
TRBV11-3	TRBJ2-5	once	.	TGTGCCAGCAGCCGGCGGGGTTTGGAGACCCAGTACTTC	CASSRRGLETQYF
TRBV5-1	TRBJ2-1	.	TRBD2	TGCGCCAGCAGGCGGGGACTAGCGGGGACTGATGAGCAGTTCTTC	CASRRGLAGTDEQFF
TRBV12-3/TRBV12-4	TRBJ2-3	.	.	TGTGCCAGCAGTACGGAAGATACGCAGTATTTT	CASSTEDTQYF
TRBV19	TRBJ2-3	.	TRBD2	TGTGCCAGTAGCCGGGTCGGACTAGCGGGAGTGGGGGCAGATACGCAGTATTTT	CASSRVGLAGVGADTQYF
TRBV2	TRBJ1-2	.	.	TGTGCCAGCACCCTGGAGGATAGGGGACGTGGCTACACCTTC	CASTLEDRGRGYTF
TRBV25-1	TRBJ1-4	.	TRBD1	TGTGCCAGCAGTGAATTGGGACAGATTAATGAAAAACTGTTTTTT	CASSELGQINEKLFF
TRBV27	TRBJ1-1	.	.	TGTGCCAGCCGCACCCCAGCAGGCCCTGAAGCTTTCTTT	CASRTPAGPEAFF
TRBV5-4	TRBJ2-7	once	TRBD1	TGTGCCAGCAGCTCACCGGGACAGTCCTCCTACGAGCAGTACTTC	CASSSPGQSSYEQYF
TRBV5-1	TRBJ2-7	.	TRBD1	TGCGCCAGCAGCTTAGGGACAGTCCTCTACGAGCAGTACTTC	CASSLGTVLYEQYF
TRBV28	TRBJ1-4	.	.	TGTGCCAGCCAGAACCCCAATGAAAAACTGTTTTTT	CASQNPNEKLFF
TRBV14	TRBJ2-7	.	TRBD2	TGTGCCAGCAGCCAAGGCTCTAGCGGGAGAAGTGAGCAGTACTTC	CASSQGSSGRSEQYF
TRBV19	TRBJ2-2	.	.	TGTGCCAGTAGTCGTTACAGGGACCCGAACACCGGGGAGCTGTTTTTT	CASSRYRDPNTGELFF
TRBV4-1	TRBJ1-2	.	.	TGCGCCAGCAGCCAAGATTTGGCGGGCTATGGCTACACCTTC	CASSQDLAGYGYTF
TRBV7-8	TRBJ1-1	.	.	TGTGCCAGCAGGGTAGACCCGAACACTGAAGCTTTCTTT	CASRVDPNTEAFF
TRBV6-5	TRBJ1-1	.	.	TGTGCCACCACCCCGCCGGGCAGGGAGACTGAAGCTTTCTTT	CATTPPGRETEAFF
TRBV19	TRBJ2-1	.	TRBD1	TGTGCCAGTAGGGACAGGGGGCGACATGAGCAGTTCTTC	CASRDRGRHEQFF
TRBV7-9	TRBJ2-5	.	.	TGTGCCAGCAGCGAAGGGGGACAAGAGACCCAGTACTTC	CASSEGGQETQYF
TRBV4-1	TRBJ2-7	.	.	TGCGCCAGCAGCCGCCGTTGGGGGGCCAGCGGTCCCGCCTACGAGCAGTACTTC	CASSRRWGASGPAYEQYF
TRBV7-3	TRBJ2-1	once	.	TGTGCCAGCAGCCTTACGTCCCCTCGGGATGAGCAGTTCTTC	CASSLTSPRDEQFF
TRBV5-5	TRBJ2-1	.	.	TGTGCCAGCAGCTTAAACGGACAGTACAATGAGCAGTTCTTC	CASSLNGQYNEQFF
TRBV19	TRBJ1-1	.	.	TGTGCCAGTAGTATTGCGACAGTAAATTCCCGAGGGACTGAAGCTTTCTTT	CASSIATVNSRGTEAFF
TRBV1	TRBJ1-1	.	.	TGCACCAGCAGCCAAGACGAAGGAAAAGGAGCTGAAGCTTTCTTT	CTSSQDEGKGAEAFF
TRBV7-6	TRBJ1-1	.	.	TGTGCCAGCAGCTTCCCGGGGGGCACTGAAGCTTTCTTT	CASSFPGGTEAFF
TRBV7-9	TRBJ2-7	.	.	TGTGCCAGCAGTTATTTGCGGGCCGGCAAATACGAGCAGTACTTC	CASSYLRAGKYEQYF
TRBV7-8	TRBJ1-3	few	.	TGTGCCAGCAGCTCTGGAAACACCATATATTTT	CASSSGNTIYF
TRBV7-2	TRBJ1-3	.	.	TGTGCCAGCAGCCCCAGGGGATCTGGAAACACCATATATTTT	CASSPRGSGNTIYF
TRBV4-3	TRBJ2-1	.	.	TGCGCCAGCAGCCAGGGACTCTACTACAATGAGCAGTTCTTC	CASSQGLYYNEQFF
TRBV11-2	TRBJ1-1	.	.	TGTGCCAGCAGCTTAAGGGGGGGAAGTACTGAAGCTTTCTTT	CASSLRGGSTEAFF
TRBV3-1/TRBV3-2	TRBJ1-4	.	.	TGTGCCAGCAGCTATCTTTGGGAGACAAATGAAAAACTGTTTTTT	CASSYLWETNEKLFF
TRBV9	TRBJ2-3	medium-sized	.	TGTGCCAGCAGCGTAGTCGGGGGCACAGATACGCAGTATTTT	CASSVVGGTDTQYF
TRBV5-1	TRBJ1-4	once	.	TGCGCCAGCAGCTTGACCCGGGGAGGGGCCCGACAAAATGAAAAACTGTTTTTT	CASSLTRGGARQNEKLFF
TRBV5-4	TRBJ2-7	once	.	TGTGCCAGCAGCTTAGGTGACCGAGACTACGAGCAGTACTTC	CASSLGDRDYEQYF
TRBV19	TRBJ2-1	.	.	TGTGCCAGTACCCCGTTCCTACGATCCTACAATGAGCAGTTCTTC	CASTPFLRSYNEQFF
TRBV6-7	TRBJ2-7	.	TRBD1	TGTGCCAGTCCACCGTACCCGGGACAGGGAGCTTCGGTTGAGTACTTC	CASPPYPGQGASVEYF
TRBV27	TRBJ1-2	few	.	TGTGCCAGTCGGGCCCGATGGGGCTACACCTTC	CASRARWGYTF
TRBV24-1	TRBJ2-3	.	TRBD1	TGTGCCACCAGTGGCCCCCAGGGGGGCACAGATACGCAGTATTTT	CATSGPQGGTDTQYF
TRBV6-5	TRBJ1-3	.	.	TGTGCCAGCAGTTCGGCCTTCCGCAGTGGAAACACCATATATTTT	CASSSAFRSGNTIYF